This T cell receptor beta chain was identified in a study of shared clonotypes between healthy human individuals. Only in-frame clones appear in the TCRdb table, and some are missing; sequencing was by immunoSEQ multiplex PCR. The sample holds some 500,000 clones, 79% seen once. There are 17 residues in the CDR3. Trimming cost V 0 bases and J 8 bases; bases outside gene matches: 9. Germline CDR1 reads SGHAT; CDR2 reads FQNNGV. The receptor comes from a woman aged 40 to 55 in good health. Some clones in this sample may be carry-over from other donors' samples. The chain uses TRBV11-2 and TRBJ2-1; TRBD2 matches 11 bases. The sequenced sample was PBMCs. In DNA form, the CDR3 reads TGTGCCAGCAGCTTAGACGGGGGACTAGCGGCCGACTATGAGCAGTTCTTC. Translation gives CASSLDGGLAADYEQFF.